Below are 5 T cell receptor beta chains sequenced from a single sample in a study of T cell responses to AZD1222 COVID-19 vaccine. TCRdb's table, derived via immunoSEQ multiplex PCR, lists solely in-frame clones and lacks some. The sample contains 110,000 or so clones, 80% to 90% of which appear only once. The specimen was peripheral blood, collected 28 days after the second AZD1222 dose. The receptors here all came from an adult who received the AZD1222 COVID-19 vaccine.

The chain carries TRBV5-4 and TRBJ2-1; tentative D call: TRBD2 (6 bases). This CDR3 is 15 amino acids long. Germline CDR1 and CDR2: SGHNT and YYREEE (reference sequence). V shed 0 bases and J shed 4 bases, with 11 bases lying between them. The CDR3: CASSLGGGAYNEQFF. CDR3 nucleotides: TGTGCCAGCAGCTTGGGTGGCGGGGCTTACAATGAGCAGTTCTTC.

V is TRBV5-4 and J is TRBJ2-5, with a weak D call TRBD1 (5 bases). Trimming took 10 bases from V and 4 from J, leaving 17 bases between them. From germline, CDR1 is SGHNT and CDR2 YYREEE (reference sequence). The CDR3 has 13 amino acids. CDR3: CAGADGSLETQYF. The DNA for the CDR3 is TGTGCCGGGGCAGACGGCAGCTTAGAGACCCAGTACTTC.

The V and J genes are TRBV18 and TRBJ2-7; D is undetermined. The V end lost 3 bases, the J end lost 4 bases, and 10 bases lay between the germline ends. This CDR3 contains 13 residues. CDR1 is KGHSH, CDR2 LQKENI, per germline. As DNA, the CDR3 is TGTGCCAGCTCACCTGGTACTGAGTACGAGCAGTACTTC. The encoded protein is CASSPGTEYEQYF.

This CDR3 reads CASSLWYNEQFF. The CDR3 bases are TGTGCCAGCAGTTTATGGTACAATGAGCAGTTCTTC. The chain is built from TRBV28 and TRBJ2-1; no firm D call. V lost 0 bases and J 4 bases, leaving 1 base between the germline ends. This CDR3 has 12 amino acids. Germline-derived CDR1 and CDR2 are MDHEN and SYDVKM. The full variable domain, with the rest looked up from reference TRBV28 and TRBJ2-1, is DVKVTQSSRYLVKRTGEKVFLECVQDMDHENMFWYRQDPGLGLRLIYFSYDVKMKEKGDIPEGYSVSREKKERFSLILESASTNQTSMYLCASSLWYNEQFFGPGTRLTVL.

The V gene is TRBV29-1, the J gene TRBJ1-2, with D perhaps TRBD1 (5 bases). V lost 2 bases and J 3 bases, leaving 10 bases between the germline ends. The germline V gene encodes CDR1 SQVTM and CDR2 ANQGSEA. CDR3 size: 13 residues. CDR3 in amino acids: CSVEPGWDYGYTF. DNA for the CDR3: TGCAGCGTTGAACCAGGGTGGGACTATGGCTACACCTTC.